What follows are 11 T cell receptor beta chains derived from one specimen sequenced in a study of blood T cell repertoires in COVID-19. Data came from immunoSEQ multiplex PCR; TCRdb stores just in-frame clones and leaves some out. This sample has around 170,000 clones, with 85% to 90% found just once. The specimen sequenced was peripheral blood. Every receptor here comes from a young woman with active or convalescent COVID-19.

This clone was found once. One junction end does not reproduce the germline sequence, and a read error may be involved. The chain couples TRBV7-7 to TRBJ2-5; 7 bases agree with TRBD2. This CDR3 is built from 16 residues. The germline CDR1 and CDR2 sequences are SSHAT and FNYEAQ (reference sequence). The CDR3 protein is CASSLGSLAAPETQYF. The CDR3 DNA follows: TGTGCTAGCAGCTTAGGCTCCCTAGCGGCCCCCGAGACCCAGTACTTC. Drawing the rest from reference TRBV7-7 and TRBJ2-5, the complete variable domain is GAGVSQSPRYKVTKRGQDVTLRCDPISSHATLYWYQQALGQGPEFLTYFNYEAQPDKSGLPSDRFSAERPEGSISTLTIQRTEQRDSAMYRCASSLGSLAAPETQYFGPGTRLLVL.

In its sample, this clone was seen a few times. The V call is TRBV24-1, the J call TRBJ1-3; 8 bases line up with TRBD1. V trimming: 3 bases; J trimming: 0 bases; junction bases outside the gene matches: 3. The CDR3 has 16 amino acids. Germline lookup yields CDR1 KGHDR and CDR2 SFDVKD. The CDR3 coding sequence is TGTGCCACCAGTGATCCCGGACAGGGCTCTGGAAACACCATATATTTT. Translated, it gives CATSDPGQGSGNTIYF.

The chain combines TRBV19 with TRBJ1-1; 7 bases are a match to TRBD1. V lost 4 bases to trimming and J lost 5 bases; unmatched junction nucleotides: 7. The CDR3 extends over 14 amino acids. Germline-derived CDR1 and CDR2 are LNHDA and SQIVND (reference sequence). The CDR3 DNA sequence: TGTGCCAGTAGTAGGGGGGCAGGGGGAACTGAAGCTTTCTTT. Translated: CASSRGAGGTEAFF.

The CDR3 protein is CASSYVSNTEAFF. In nucleotides, the CDR3 is TGTGCCAGCAGTTACGTTTCTAACACTGAAGCTTTCTTT. V is TRBV6-2 or TRBV6-3 and J is TRBJ1-1; D is undetermined. Germline V gives CDR1 MNHEY, CDR2 SVGEGT. V lost 2 bases to trimming and J lost 2 bases, with 6 bases between them. The CDR3 runs 13 residues.

J is TRBJ1-2 and V is TRBV6-1; weak D call: TRBD1 (6 bases). The CDR3 contains 16 residues. V was pared by 4 bases and J by 5 bases, with 20 bases between. Germline loops: CDR1 MNHNS, CDR2 SASEGT. CDR3 amino acids: CASSASGDRRGYGYTF. In DNA, the CDR3 is TGTGCCAGCAGTGCTTCAGGGGATCGTCGCGGTTATGGCTACACCTTC.

This clone was counted a few times. The chain links TRBV15 to TRBJ1-3; possible D gene TRBD1, 5 bases. The CDR3 is made up of 16 amino acids. Deletions cut 2 bases from V and 0 bases from J, with 11 bases between. The germline V gene has CDR1 LNHNV and CDR2 YYDKDF (reference sequence). The CDR3 loop is CATSRRIGDSGNTIYF. The DNA for the CDR3 is TGTGCCACCAGCAGAAGGATAGGGGACTCTGGAAACACCATATATTTT.

This sequence joins TRBV5-6 and TRBJ2-1, with 7 positions matching TRBD2. Germline CDR1 SGHDT, CDR2 YYEEEE. With 4 bases clipped from V and 1 base from J, the junction kept 11 bases outside the gene matches. CDR3 size: 17 residues. CDR3 residues: CASSTRRQRGSYNEQFF. The CDR3 DNA sequence: TGTGCCAGCAGCACCAGGAGGCAGCGGGGATCCTACAATGAGCAGTTCTTC.

The rearrangement joins TRBV11-2 to TRBJ2-3; 10 bases align to TRBD1. The CDR3 contains 13 residues. The germline gives CDR1 SGHAT, CDR2 FQNNGV. Trimming cost V 4 bases and J 6 bases; bases outside gene matches: 1. CDR3 sequence reads: CASSWTGGDTQYF. The CDR3 nucleotides are TGTGCCAGCAGCTGGACAGGGGGGGATACGCAGTATTTT.

This clone was seen a handful of times. The V gene is TRBV5-6, the J gene TRBJ2-7, with 8 positions matching TRBD2. This CDR3 is built from 15 residues. Trimming at V came to 2 bases and at J to 3 bases, leaving 7 bases not matched to a gene. From germline, CDR1 is SGHDT and CDR2 YYEEEE. CDR3 nucleotides: TGTGCCAGCAGCTTTGGAAGCGGGGGAAGCTACGAGCAGTACTTC. This translates into CASSFGSGGSYEQYF.

V usage is TRBV29-1 and J usage is TRBJ2-3; 7 bases fit TRBD1. The CDR3 length is 13 residues. V gave up 7 bases and J gave up 0 bases; unmatched junction bases: 4. Germline CDR1 reads SQVTM; CDR2 reads ANQGSEA. The CDR3 here is CSAETGSTDTQYF. In DNA, the CDR3 is TGCAGCGCCGAGACAGGGAGCACAGATACGCAGTATTTT.

This clone was recorded a few times. The V call is TRBV28, the J call TRBJ1-1; 9 bases align to TRBD1. Germline V CDR1 and CDR2: MDHEN, SYDVKM. The ends lost 6 bases at V and 4 bases at J; junction bases unmatched: 9. This CDR3 has 15 residues. The CDR3 DNA reads TGTGCCAGCAGGCCCGGGACAGGGTCGACCACTGAAGCTTTCTTT. Protein: CASRPGTGSTTEAFF.